Listed below are T cell receptor beta chains from one sample, sequenced in a study of blood T cell repertoires in COVID-19. Method: immunoSEQ multiplex PCR; TCRdb's copy keeps in-frame clones and lacks some. The sample holds about 300,000 clones, around 87% seen once. Sequencing was carried out using peripheral blood. All receptors derive from a man in his 70s with acute or convalescent COVID-19. Each CDR3 is given with its conserved first and last residue.

v_call: TRBV9
cdr3_length: 16
cdr3_aa: CASSVGGLAAYNEQFF

v_call: TRBV9
cdr3_length: 17
cdr3_aa: CASSVQSGQAFTDTQYF

v_call: TRBV2
cdr3_length: 16
cdr3_aa: CASRYSPGQGHYEQYF

v_call: TRBV5-1
cdr3_length: 15
cdr3_aa: CASSLADSSYNEQFF

v_call: TRBV6-4
cdr3_length: 15
cdr3_aa: CARNLGVRLNQPQHF

v_call: TRBV6-5
cdr3_length: 14
cdr3_aa: CASSYTQGKTEAFF

v_call: TRBV7-2
cdr3_length: 16
cdr3_aa: CASSSNRGNDYNEQFF

v_call: TRBV18
cdr3_length: 13
cdr3_aa: CASSPPSSYEQYF

v_call: TRBV2
cdr3_length: 13
cdr3_aa: CASSEGEDTEAFF

v_call: TRBV27
cdr3_length: 14
cdr3_aa: CASSRGQDDYEQYF

v_call: TRBV27
cdr3_length: 17
cdr3_aa: CASSQNGLAGNTGELFF

v_call: TRBV27
cdr3_length: 15
cdr3_aa: CASSLWGLNTGELFF

v_call: TRBV2
cdr3_length: 19
cdr3_aa: CASSVERLWGEGSSDEQYF

v_call: TRBV5-5
cdr3_length: 13
cdr3_aa: CASSFDRGETQYF

v_call: TRBV15
cdr3_length: 15
cdr3_aa: CATSRLNRVEDTQYF

v_call: TRBV5-5
cdr3_length: 14
cdr3_aa: CASSFSTANYGYTF

v_call: TRBV28
cdr3_length: 16
cdr3_aa: CASSPLSGTGTDTQYF

v_call: TRBV6-5
cdr3_length: 15
cdr3_aa: CASRRHGQGVYEQYF

v_call: TRBV7-8
cdr3_length: 18
cdr3_aa: CASSLLSASGGIYNEQFF

v_call: TRBV5-4
cdr3_length: 15
cdr3_aa: CASSPRPGGNSPLHF

v_call: TRBV14
cdr3_length: 13
cdr3_aa: CASSQGNRRQWAF

v_call: TRBV21-1
cdr3_length: 13
cdr3_aa: CASSGSQGLEAFF

v_call: TRBV9
cdr3_length: 16
cdr3_aa: CASSVAPAGGTDTQYF

v_call: TRBV3-1/TRBV3-2
cdr3_length: 14
cdr3_aa: CASSPPPTNSPLHF

v_call: TRBV7-9
cdr3_length: 14
cdr3_aa: CASSRGQGNEKLFF

v_call: TRBV28
cdr3_length: 13
cdr3_aa: CATAGAYWDEQYF

v_call: TRBV9
cdr3_length: 15
cdr3_aa: CASSLQDRMNTEAFF

v_call: TRBV12-3/TRBV12-4
cdr3_length: 13
cdr3_aa: CASSPTGGGELFF

v_call: TRBV2
cdr3_length: 15
cdr3_aa: CASRPTSGGAYEQYF

v_call: TRBV24-1
cdr3_length: 13
cdr3_aa: CATSAGGDEKLFF

v_call: TRBV4-2
cdr3_length: 14
cdr3_aa: CASSQDARGTEAFF

v_call: TRBV28
cdr3_length: 12
cdr3_aa: CASSGGTNEQYF

v_call: TRBV7-2
cdr3_length: 15
cdr3_aa: CASNLRTGGQETQYF

v_call: TRBV6-5
cdr3_length: 15
cdr3_aa: CASSYTGQGNSPLHF

v_call: TRBV6-5
cdr3_length: 12
cdr3_aa: CAVLGGNYGYTF

v_call: TRBV5-6
cdr3_length: 14
cdr3_aa: CASSLATRANVLTF

v_call: TRBV9
cdr3_length: 20
cdr3_aa: CASSVGPLGGGALSYNEQFF

v_call: TRBV4-2
cdr3_length: 18
cdr3_aa: CASSSSSGGTPNSYEQYF

v_call: TRBV30
cdr3_length: 13
cdr3_aa: CAWKGQGDQPQHF

v_call: TRBV5-1
cdr3_length: 16
cdr3_aa: CASRKEGDPGPSPLHF

v_call: TRBV9
cdr3_length: 15
cdr3_aa: CASSVRTENTGELFF

v_call: TRBV5-4
cdr3_length: 15
cdr3_aa: CASSLGPSGRLEQYF

v_call: TRBV6-5
cdr3_length: 13
cdr3_aa: CASSQRGGQPQHF

v_call: TRBV29-1
cdr3_length: 14
cdr3_aa: CSARQGSNTGELFF

v_call: TRBV7-3
cdr3_length: 14
cdr3_aa: CASSLRGGPDTQYF

v_call: TRBV7-2
cdr3_length: 12
cdr3_aa: CASSLDQGEQYF

v_call: TRBV9
cdr3_length: 18
cdr3_aa: CASSVESGQGSSGNTIYF

v_call: TRBV11-2
cdr3_length: 15
cdr3_aa: CASSLFGQGYNEQFF

v_call: TRBV5-1
cdr3_length: 16
cdr3_aa: CASSGGTGARYEKLFF

v_call: TRBV6-5
cdr3_length: 11
cdr3_aa: CASTGFTEAFF

v_call: TRBV5-6
cdr3_length: 13
cdr3_aa: CASSLSLNTEAFF

v_call: TRBV28
cdr3_length: 13
cdr3_aa: CASSSGTFQTQYF

v_call: TRBV3-1/TRBV3-2
cdr3_length: 14
cdr3_aa: CASSQSANTGELFF

v_call: TRBV2
cdr3_length: 17
cdr3_aa: CASSRSGGPANTGELFF

v_call: TRBV28
cdr3_length: 14
cdr3_aa: CASSLTTGIYGYTF